Shown below are 30 T cell receptor beta chains from a single sample sequenced in a study of blood T cells in healthy people across ages. Primers used in a second PCR of about 6 to 11 cycles were a sample-barcoded 5' primer and a J-beta primer mix. TCRdb reanalysed the 5' RACE reads using MiXCR and keeps one entry per CDR3 protein. The top ten clones hold 15% of a sample with approximately 700,000 distinct CDR3 sequences, about 30% of them seen once. The sample consisted of blood. These receptors all come from a woman over 75 in good health.

This clonotype has a count of ten or more. The V gene is TRBV2, the J gene TRBJ2-7, with 9 bases that match TRBD1. The CDR3 has 13 residues. V was pared by 8 bases and J by 6 bases, with 8 bases of the junction left unmatched. CDR1 SNHLY and CDR2 FYNNEI come from the germline V gene. This chain's CDR3 is CASSPGQGGEQYF. The CDR3 nucleotides read TGTGCCAGCTCACCGGGACAGGGAGGCGAGCAGTACTTC. Using reference TRBV2 and TRBJ2-7 for the parts outside the CDR3, the full variable domain is EPEVTQTPSHQVTQMGQEVILRCVPISNHLYFYWYRQILGQKVEFLVSFYNNEISEKSEIFDDQFSVERPDGSNFTLKIRSTKLEDSAMYFCASSPGQGGEQYFGPGTRLTVT.

This clonotype occurred a few times. The germline gene is not matched at one end of the junction; a read error may be the cause. V and J are TRBV18 and TRBJ1-2, with a weak D call TRBD1 (5 bases). CDR1 and CDR2 from the germline V gene are KGHSH and LQKENI. The CDR3 is 15 residues long. The CDR3 bases are TGTGCCAGCTCACTCTCCGGGACCCTAAACTCTGGCTACACCTTC. Translating gives CASSLSGTLNSGYTF.

The table lists this clonotype with many counts. The chain is built from TRBV10-3 and TRBJ2-1; no reliable D call. Trimming removed 0 bases at V and 8 bases at J, with 8 bases between. The germline CDR1 and CDR2 sequences are ENHRY and SYGVKD. CDR3 length equals 13 residues. As DNA, the CDR3 is TGTGCCATCAGTGAGTCGACCGCCGATGAGCAGTTCTTC. Translating gives CAISESTADEQFF.

The chain links TRBV20-1 to TRBJ2-2; TRBD1 matches 7 bases. The CDR3 covers 12 residues. Unmatched junction bases numbered 4, after V lost 6 bases and J lost 6 bases. Germline CDR1 is DFQATT and CDR2 is SNEGSKA (reference sequence). CDR3 nucleotide sequence: TGCAGTGCCCTAGGACAGGCCGGGGAGCTGTTTTTT. Residues: CSALGQAGELFF.

This chain joins TRBV7-2 and TRBJ2-1; the D is unclear. V lost 1 base to trimming and J lost 13 bases, with 14 bases between them. The CDR3 totals 13 residues. In germline, CDR1 is SGHTA, CDR2 FQGNSA. CDR3 bases: TGTGCCAGCAGCTTAGATCAGGTTTCGGGTCAGTTCTTC. Its protein product is CASSLDQVSGQFF.

This clonotype was seen repeatedly, ten times or more. The chain carries TRBV7-9 and TRBJ2-7, with 8 nucleotides matching TRBD1. This CDR3 spans 16 amino acids. The V and J ends lost 5 bases and 2 bases, in that order; junction bases with no gene match: 11. Germline V CDR1 and CDR2: SEHNR, FQNEAQ (reference sequence). The DNA for the CDR3 is TGTGCCAGCAGCCCTTCCGGCAGGGGGCGAACCTACGAGCAGTACTTC. Its translation: CASSPSGRGRTYEQYF.

The chain carries TRBV2 and TRBJ2-7; 9 bases fit TRBD1. From germline, CDR1 is SNHLY and CDR2 FYNNEI. CDR3 size: 15 residues. V was pared by 4 bases and J by 7 bases, with 11 bases of the junction left unmatched. CDR3 bases: TGTGCCAGCAGTGCCGGGACAGGGCTCCCCTGGGAGCAGTACTTC. Its translation is CASSAGTGLPWEQYF.

Note on this clonotype: This may come from a read error, since a much larger clone is one base off. The genes are TRBV5-1 and TRBJ2-6, with D tentatively TRBD1 (5 bases). Per germline, CDR1 SGHRS and CDR2 YFSETQ. This CDR3 region has 14 residues. CDR3 nucleotides: TGCGCCAGCAGCGTATCCTCTGGGGCCAACGTCCGGACTTTC. It codes for CASSVSSGANVRTF.

This clonotype was observed at least ten times. The genes are TRBV9 and TRBJ1-1; the match to TRBD1 covers 7 bases. The CDR3 has 13 amino acids. V dropped 4 bases and J dropped 8; count of bases not matched to a gene: 8. Germline V lookup: CDR1 SGDLS, CDR2 YYNGEE. CDR3 sequence: CASSPTGEAEAFF. DNA of the CDR3: TGTGCCAGCAGCCCCACAGGGGAAGCGGAAGCTTTCTTT.

As concerns this clonotype: A read error may be the cause here, since a much bigger clone is one base away. This chain joins TRBV28 and TRBJ2-7; maybe TRBD1 (6 bases). Germline CDR1 is MDHEN and CDR2 is SYDVKM. The CDR3 is 14 amino acids. CDR3 sequence (DNA): TGTGCCAGCAGTTTCGCGACAGGCTCCTACGGGCAGTACTTC. It is translated as CASSFATGSYGQYF.

This clonotype showed up many times. V gene TRBV6-2 or TRBV6-3 combines with J gene TRBJ2-7, with a possible D match to TRBD2 (7 bases). Germline V gene sequence: CDR1 MNHEY, CDR2 SVGEGT. The CDR3 runs 14 residues. Between the trimmed V and J ends, which lost 2 bases and 3 bases, there was a span of 11 bases. For the CDR3, the DNA is TGTGCCAGCAGTTACAGGCGGGGGCTCTACGAGCAGTACTTC. Protein product: CASSYRRGLYEQYF.

Many counts were recorded for this clonotype. V is TRBV30 and J is TRBJ2-7; TRBD2 matches 9 bases. J gave up 3 bases and V 1 base, and 10 bases lay outside the gene matches. CDR3 length equals 16 residues. Germline CDR1 and CDR2: GTSNPN and SVGIG (reference sequence). The CDR3 nucleotides are TGTGCCTGGAGTGGTTATTCCGGGACTAGCTACTACGAGCAGTACTTC. It encodes CAWSGYSGTSYYEQYF.

This clonotype was counted at least ten times. The rearrangement uses TRBV5-1 and TRBJ2-5; 8 bases line up with TRBD2. The CDR3 is made up of 15 amino acids. V lost 4 bases to trimming and J lost 2 bases; unmatched junction nucleotides: 7. Germline CDR1 reads SGHRS; CDR2 reads YFSETQ. As DNA, the CDR3 is TGCGCCAGCAGCCCGGGACTAGGGAAACAAGAGACCCAGTACTTC. Amino acids: CASSPGLGKQETQYF.

This chain uses TRBV28 with TRBJ2-7; 9 bases are a match to TRBD2. Looked up from germline, CDR1 is MDHEN and CDR2 is SYDVKM. Trimming removed 7 bases from V and 4 bases from J; junction bases left unmatched: 8. CDR3 length equals 14 residues. The CDR3 DNA sequence: TGTGCCAGCATGCTTAGCGGGAGTGTTTACGAGCAGTACTTC. Translated, it gives CASMLSGSVYEQYF. Complete variable domain (other parts from reference TRBV28 and TRBJ2-7): DVKVTQSSRYLVKRTGEKVFLECVQDMDHENMFWYRQDPGLGLRLIYFSYDVKMKEKGDIPEGYSVSREKKERFSLILESASTNQTSMYLCASMLSGSVYEQYFGPGTRLTVT.

Remarks on this clonotype: Just one base apart from a much larger clone, this may be a read error. The V and J genes are TRBV7-2 and TRBJ2-7; D assignment may be TRBD1 or TRBD2 (6 bases each). Germline V lookup: CDR1 SGHTA, CDR2 FQGNSA. The CDR3 spans 13 residues. With 3 bases removed from V and 7 bases from J, the gap between germline ends came to 13 bases. The CDR3 nucleotides are TGTGCCAGCAGCTTCCCCGGGGGCAATGAGCAGTACTTC. As protein: CASSFPGGNEQYF.

This clonotype showed up many times. The genes are TRBV28 and TRBJ2-1; the match to TRBD1 covers 8 bases. The germline CDR1 and CDR2 sequences are MDHEN and SYDVKM. V lost 5 bases and J lost 6; bases outside the gene matches: 3. The CDR3 has 13 amino acids. CDR3 DNA sequence: TGTGCCAGCAGTCCACAGGGGGGCAATGAGCAGTTCTTC. This sequence encodes CASSPQGGNEQFF.

This clonotype was observed many times. This rearrangement joins TRBV12-3 or TRBV12-4 to TRBJ2-7; D call uncertain. The ends were cut back, 7 bases at V and 6 bases at J, with 13 bases in the middle. There are 12 residues in the CDR3. The DNA for the CDR3 is TGTGCCAGCACTTTTATCGGTTCCGAGCAGTACTTC. Its protein is CASTFIGSEQYF.

This clonotype has at least ten counts. This rearrangement joins TRBV7-9 to TRBJ1-5; 9 bases are a match to TRBD1. Trimming cost V 5 bases and J 0 bases; bases outside gene matches: 2. The length of the CDR3 is 15 residues. CDR1 and CDR2 (germline): SEHNR, FQNEAQ (reference sequence). The CDR3 protein is CASSGTGNSNQPQHF. The CDR3 DNA reads as TGTGCCAGCAGCGGGACAGGGAATAGCAATCAGCCCCAGCATTTT.

This rearrangement joins TRBV4-3 to TRBJ1-3, with D unresolved. Germline loops: CDR1 LGHNA, CDR2 YSLEER. V lost 2 bases and J 2 bases, leaving 7 bases between the germline ends. The CDR3 has 14 residues. The CDR3 loop is CASSQTATGNTIYF. The DNA for the CDR3 is TGCGCCAGCAGCCAAACCGCGACTGGAAACACCATATATTTT.

This clonotype was counted a single time. The gene calls are TRBV20-1 and TRBJ2-1, with 12 bases that match TRBD2. V shed 6 bases, J shed 5 bases, and the junction held 5 bases outside the gene matches. Germline CDR1 reads DFQATT; CDR2 reads SNEGSKA (reference sequence). This CDR3 is built from 14 residues. The CDR3: CSATLAGGNNEQFF. The CDR3 DNA reads as TGCAGTGCCACGCTAGCGGGAGGGAACAATGAGCAGTTCTTC.

The count of this clonotype is one. V gene TRBV20-1 combines with J gene TRBJ2-3; D is undetermined. This CDR3 has 15 residues. Germline CDR1 and CDR2: DFQATT and SNEGSKA (reference sequence). Trimming removed 0 bases at V and 2 bases at J, with 12 bases between. In nucleotides, the CDR3 is TGCAGTGCTAGAGATCTTCTGGAGACCACAGATACGCAGTATTTT. It specifies CSARDLLETTDTQYF.

This clonotype was observed many times. CDR3 bases: TGTGCCAGCAGGGCCGGGACAGGGGAAGGCTACACCTTC. It yields the protein CASRAGTGEGYTF. This chain links TRBV6-1 with TRBJ1-2; 10 bases fit TRBD1. V lost 6 bases to trimming and J lost 8 bases; unmatched junction nucleotides: 6. The CDR3 totals 13 residues. Germline CDR1 and CDR2: MNHNS and SASEGT.

This clonotype was recorded many times. This chain links TRBV28 with TRBJ2-5; 7 bases line up with TRBD2. CDR1 and CDR2 (germline): MDHEN, SYDVKM. Trimming took 5 bases from V and 3 from J; bases not matched to a gene: 6. This CDR3 comprises 14 residues. CDR3 in amino acids: CASSPSGEEETQYF. Here the CDR3 DNA reads TGTGCCAGCAGTCCCAGCGGGGAAGAAGAGACCCAGTACTTC.

This clonotype was counted at least ten times. The rearrangement links TRBV20-1 to TRBJ2-7, with 9 nucleotides matching TRBD2. Losses at the gene ends were 3 bases for V and 3 bases for J; bases not matched to a gene: 3. CDR1 is DFQATT and CDR2 is SNEGSKA in the germline V gene (reference sequence). The CDR3 spans 13 residues. In DNA form, the CDR3 reads TGCAGTGCTAGGATAGCGGGGGACTACGAGCAGTACTTC. Its translation is CSARIAGDYEQYF.

This clonotype was recorded many times. The chain is built from TRBV20-1 and TRBJ2-3, with D uncertain. This CDR3 contains 15 residues. Germline CDR1 reads DFQATT; CDR2 reads SNEGSKA (reference sequence). V lost 4 bases, J lost 0 bases, and 14 bases lay in between. The CDR3 loop reads CSANSLAWSTDTQYF. CDR3 bases: TGCAGTGCTAACTCCCTGGCCTGGAGCACAGATACGCAGTATTTT.

This clonotype was observed at least ten times. The rearrangement links TRBV6-2 or TRBV6-3 to TRBJ2-1; 12 bases align to TRBD2. The CDR3 has 15 residues. Unmatched junction bases numbered 8, after V lost 8 bases and J lost 6 bases. Germline CDR1 and CDR2: MNHEY and SVGEGT. The CDR3 loop is CASGVTSGGGNEQFF. DNA of the CDR3: TGTGCCAGCGGAGTGACTAGCGGGGGAGGCAATGAGCAGTTCTTC.

The chain combines TRBV19 with TRBJ2-3, with D unresolved. V lost 3 bases and J lost 2, with 9 bases in between. Germline V CDR1 and CDR2: LNHDA, SQIVND (reference sequence). The CDR3 extends over 14 amino acids. The CDR3: CASSIKPPTDTQYF. The CDR3 bases are TGTGCCAGTAGTATCAAGCCACCCACAGATACGCAGTATTTT.

The V gene is TRBV3-1, the J gene TRBJ2-1; D is ambiguous. The ends were cut back, 4 bases at V and 2 bases at J, with 9 bases in the middle. The CDR3 consists of 14 residues. The germline V gene has CDR1 LGHDT and CDR2 YNNKEL (reference sequence). The chain's CDR3 is CASSPEAAYNEQFF. The CDR3 DNA follows: TGTGCCAGCAGCCCCGAGGCGGCCTACAATGAGCAGTTCTTC.

This clonotype was picked up many times. DNA for the CDR3: TGCAGTGCTAGAGATTTACGGGGGCAGTTGAACACTGAAGCTTTCTTT. Amino acids: CSARDLRGQLNTEAFF. The J gene is TRBJ1-1, the V gene TRBV20-1, with D tentatively TRBD1 (6 bases). The germline V gene encodes CDR1 DFQATT and CDR2 SNEGSKA (reference sequence). There are 16 residues in the CDR3. V lost 0 bases, J lost 0 bases, and 14 bases lay in between.

V usage is TRBV10-3 and J usage is TRBJ2-5; 8 positions agree with TRBD1. There are 13 residues in the CDR3. Looked up from germline, CDR1 is ENHRY and CDR2 is SYGVKD. V trimming: 4 bases; J trimming: 6 bases; junction bases outside the gene matches: 4. The CDR3 sequence is CAISVQGAQTQYF. The CDR3 DNA reads as TGTGCCATCAGTGTTCAGGGGGCGCAGACCCAGTACTTC.